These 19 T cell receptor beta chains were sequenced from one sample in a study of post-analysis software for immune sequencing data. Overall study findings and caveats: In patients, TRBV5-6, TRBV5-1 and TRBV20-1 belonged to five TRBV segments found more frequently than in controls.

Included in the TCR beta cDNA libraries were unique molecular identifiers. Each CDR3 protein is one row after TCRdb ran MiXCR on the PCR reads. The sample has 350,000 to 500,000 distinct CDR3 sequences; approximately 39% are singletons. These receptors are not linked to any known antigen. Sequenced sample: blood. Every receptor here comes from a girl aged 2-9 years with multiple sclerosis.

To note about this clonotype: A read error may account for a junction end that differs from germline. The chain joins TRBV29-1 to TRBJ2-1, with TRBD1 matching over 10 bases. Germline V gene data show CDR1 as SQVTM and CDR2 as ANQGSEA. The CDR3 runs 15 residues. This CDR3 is CSVEGGGTGVNEQFF. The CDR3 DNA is TGCAGCGTCGAAGGTGGGGGGACAGGGGTCAATGAGCAGTTCTTC.

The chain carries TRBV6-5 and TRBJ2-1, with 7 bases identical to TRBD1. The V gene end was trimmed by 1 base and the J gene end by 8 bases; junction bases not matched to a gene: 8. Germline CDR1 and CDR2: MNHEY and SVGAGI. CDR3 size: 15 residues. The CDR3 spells CASSYWDRGGYEQFF. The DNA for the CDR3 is TGTGCCAGCAGTTACTGGGACAGAGGTGGGTATGAGCAGTTCTTC.

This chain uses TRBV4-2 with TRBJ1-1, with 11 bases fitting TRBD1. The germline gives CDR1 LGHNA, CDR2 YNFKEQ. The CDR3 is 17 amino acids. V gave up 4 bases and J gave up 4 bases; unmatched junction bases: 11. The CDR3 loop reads CASSPKGKGQGGTEAFF. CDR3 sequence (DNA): TGTGCCAGCAGCCCTAAAGGGAAGGGACAGGGGGGCACTGAAGCTTTCTTT.

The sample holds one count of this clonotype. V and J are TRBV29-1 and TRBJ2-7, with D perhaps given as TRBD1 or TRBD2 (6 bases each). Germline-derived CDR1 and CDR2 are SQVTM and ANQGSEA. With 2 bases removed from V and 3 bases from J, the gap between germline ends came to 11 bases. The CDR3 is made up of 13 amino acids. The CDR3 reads CSVEHREDYEQYF. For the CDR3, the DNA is TGCAGCGTTGAACACAGGGAGGACTACGAGCAGTACTTC.

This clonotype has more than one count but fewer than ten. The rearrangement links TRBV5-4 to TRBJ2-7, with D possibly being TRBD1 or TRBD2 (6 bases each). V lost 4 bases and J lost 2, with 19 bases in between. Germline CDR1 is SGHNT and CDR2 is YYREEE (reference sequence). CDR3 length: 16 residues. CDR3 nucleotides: TGTGCCAGCAGCCCCAAGGGGGGCCGTGAGACCTACGAGCAGTACTTC. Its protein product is CASSPKGGRETYEQYF.

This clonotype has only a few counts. As DNA, the CDR3 is TGCAGTGCAAAGGGACAGGGGGCTTTCAAAAACATTCAGTACTTC. It encodes CSAKGQGAFKNIQYF. The chain combines TRBV20-1 with TRBJ2-4; 12 nucleotides agree with TRBD1. Per the germline V gene, CDR1 is DFQATT and CDR2 is SNEGSKA (reference sequence). The junction had 6 bases not matched to a gene; V was cut back by 6 bases and J by 3 bases. This CDR3 contains 15 residues.

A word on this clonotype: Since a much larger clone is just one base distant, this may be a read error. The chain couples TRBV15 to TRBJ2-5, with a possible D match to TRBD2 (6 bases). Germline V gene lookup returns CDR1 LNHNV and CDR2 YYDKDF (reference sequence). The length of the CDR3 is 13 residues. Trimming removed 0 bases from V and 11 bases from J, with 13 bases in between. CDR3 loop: CATSRDRGNEQYF. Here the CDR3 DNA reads TGTGCCACCAGCAGAGATCGGGGGAATGAGCAGTACTTC.

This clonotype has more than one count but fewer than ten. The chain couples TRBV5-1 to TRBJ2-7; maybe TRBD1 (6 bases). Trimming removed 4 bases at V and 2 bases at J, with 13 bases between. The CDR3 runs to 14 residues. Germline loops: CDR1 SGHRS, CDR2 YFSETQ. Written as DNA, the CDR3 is TGCGCCAGCAGCCCAACGGACAGAACCTACGAGCAGTACTTC. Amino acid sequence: CASSPTDRTYEQYF. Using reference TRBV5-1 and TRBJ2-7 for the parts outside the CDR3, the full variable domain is KAGVTQTPRYLIKTRGQQVTLSCSPISGHRSVSWYQQTPGQGLQFLFEYFSETQRNKGNFPGRFSGRQFSNSRSEMNVSTLELGDSALYLCASSPTDRTYEQYFGPGTRLTVT.

This chain's CDR3 is CATSEGYGGRAGNQPQHF. CDR3 coding DNA: TGTGCCACCAGTGAGGGGTACGGGGGGCGGGCGGGCAATCAGCCCCAGCATTTT. The rearrangement joins TRBV24-1 to TRBJ1-5; D perhaps matches TRBD1 (6 bases). V lost 4 bases and J lost 2, with 20 bases in between. The CDR3 spans 18 residues. Germline V gene lookup returns CDR1 KGHDR and CDR2 SFDVKD.

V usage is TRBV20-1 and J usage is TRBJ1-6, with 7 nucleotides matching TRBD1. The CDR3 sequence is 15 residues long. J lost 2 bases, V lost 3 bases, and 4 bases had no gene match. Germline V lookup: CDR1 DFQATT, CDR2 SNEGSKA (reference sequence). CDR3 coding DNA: TGCAGTGCTAGTAGAGACAGGGCCTATAATTCACCCCTCCACTTT. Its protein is CSASRDRAYNSPLHF.

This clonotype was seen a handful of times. CDR3 nucleotide sequence: TGCGCCAGCAGCTGGGAACTAGGCTACGAGCAGTACTTC. Protein product: CASSWELGYEQYF. The genes are TRBV5-1 and TRBJ2-7, with D tentatively TRBD2 (5 bases). The CDR3 loop spans 13 amino acids. V gave up 3 bases and J gave up 3 bases, with 10 bases separating them. Germline assignment: CDR1 SGHRS and CDR2 YFSETQ.

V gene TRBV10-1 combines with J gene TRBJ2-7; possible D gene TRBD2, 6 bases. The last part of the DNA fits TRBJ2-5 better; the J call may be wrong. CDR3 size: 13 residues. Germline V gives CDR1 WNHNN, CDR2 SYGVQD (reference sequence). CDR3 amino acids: CASREGLEGTQYF. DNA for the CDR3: TGCGCCAGCAGGGAGGGGCTAGAGGGGACCCAGTACTTC.

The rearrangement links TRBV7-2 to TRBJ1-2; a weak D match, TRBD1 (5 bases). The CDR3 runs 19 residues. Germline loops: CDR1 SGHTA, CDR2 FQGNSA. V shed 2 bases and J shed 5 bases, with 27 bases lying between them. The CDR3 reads CASSLLTVPAVGGEYGYTF. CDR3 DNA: TGTGCCAGCAGCTTACTGACCGTACCGGCAGTTGGAGGGGAGTATGGCTACACCTTC.

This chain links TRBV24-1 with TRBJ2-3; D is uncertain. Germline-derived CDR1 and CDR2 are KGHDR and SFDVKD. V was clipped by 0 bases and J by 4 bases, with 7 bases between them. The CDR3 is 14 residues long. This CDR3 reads CATSDLRPPDTQYF. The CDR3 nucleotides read TGTGCCACCAGTGATTTGCGTCCTCCAGATACGCAGTATTTT.

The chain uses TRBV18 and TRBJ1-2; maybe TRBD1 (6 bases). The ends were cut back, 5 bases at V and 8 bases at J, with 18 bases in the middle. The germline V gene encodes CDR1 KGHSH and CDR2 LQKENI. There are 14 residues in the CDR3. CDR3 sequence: CASSATGSGGGYTF. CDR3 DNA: TGTGCCAGCTCAGCCACAGGGTCAGGAGGAGGCTACACCTTC. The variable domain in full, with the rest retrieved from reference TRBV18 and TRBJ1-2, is NAGVMQNPRHLVRRRGQEARLRCSPMKGHSHVYWYRQLPEEGLKFMVYLQKENIIDESGMPKERFSAEFPKEGPSILRIQQVVRGDSAAYFCASSATGSGGGYTFGSGTRLTVV.

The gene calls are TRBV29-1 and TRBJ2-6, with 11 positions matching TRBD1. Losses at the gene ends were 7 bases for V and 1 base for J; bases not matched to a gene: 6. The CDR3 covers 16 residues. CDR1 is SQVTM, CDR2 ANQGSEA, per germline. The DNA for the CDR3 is TGCAGCGCTTCCGGACAGGGGGCATCTGGGGCCAACGTCCTGACTTTC. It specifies CSASGQGASGANVLTF. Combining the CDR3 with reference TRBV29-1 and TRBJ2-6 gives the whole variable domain SAVISQKPSRDICQRGTSLTIQCQVDSQVTMMFWYRQQPGQSLTLIATANQGSEATYESGFVIDKFPISRPNLTFSTLTVSNMSPEDSSIYLCSASGQGASGANVLTFGAGSRLTVL.

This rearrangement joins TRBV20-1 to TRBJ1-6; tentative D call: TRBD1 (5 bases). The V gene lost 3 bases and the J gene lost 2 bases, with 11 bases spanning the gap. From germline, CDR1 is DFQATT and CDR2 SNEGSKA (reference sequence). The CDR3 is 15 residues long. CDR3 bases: TGCAGTGCTAGCAAGGACACCGCCTATAATTCACCCCTCCACTTT. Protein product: CSASKDTAYNSPLHF.

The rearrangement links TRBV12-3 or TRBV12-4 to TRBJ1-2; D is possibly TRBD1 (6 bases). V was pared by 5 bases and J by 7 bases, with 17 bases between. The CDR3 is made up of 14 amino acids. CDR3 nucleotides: TGTGCCAGCAGTCCCTTTCGGGGGCGAGGTGGCTACACCTTC. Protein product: CASSPFRGRGGYTF.

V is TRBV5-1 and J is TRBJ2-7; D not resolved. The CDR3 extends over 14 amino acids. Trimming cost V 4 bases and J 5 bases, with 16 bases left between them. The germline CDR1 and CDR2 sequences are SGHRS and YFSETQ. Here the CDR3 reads CASSVMGFSNEQYF. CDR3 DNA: TGCGCCAGCAGCGTGATGGGGTTTTCCAACGAGCAGTACTTC.